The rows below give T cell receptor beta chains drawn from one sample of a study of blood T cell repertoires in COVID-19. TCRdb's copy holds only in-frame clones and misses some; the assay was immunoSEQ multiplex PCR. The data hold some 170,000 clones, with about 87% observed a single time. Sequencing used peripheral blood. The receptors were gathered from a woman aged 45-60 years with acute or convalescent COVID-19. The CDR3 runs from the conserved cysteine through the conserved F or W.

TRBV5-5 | CASSFSTGDYEQYF
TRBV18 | CASSPTKQAPGGYTF
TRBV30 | CAFLQRAEAFF
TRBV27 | CASSFAGTTYTDTQYF
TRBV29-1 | CSVEGTTGFRYGYTF
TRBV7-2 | CASSLDLPSTDTQYF
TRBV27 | CATREGAKNQPQHF
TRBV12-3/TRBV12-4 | CASSPTGNTIYF
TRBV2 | CASSFGGNIAETQYF
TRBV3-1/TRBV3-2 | CASSPPSGTYNEQFF
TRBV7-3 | CASSRLSTGELFF
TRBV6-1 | CASSDWQGGMRKLFF
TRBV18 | CASSRGQTTSEQYF
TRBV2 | CASAGTWNTEAFF
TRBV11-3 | CASSLLAGEDHYNEQFF
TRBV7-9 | CASSLASGNYNEQFF
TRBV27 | CASSPKTGGSYGYTF
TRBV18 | CASSPPGTGGEQYF
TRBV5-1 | CASSFSGGDQPQHF
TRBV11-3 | CASSPGGGAATEAFF
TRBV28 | CASSSPGTGTYEQYF
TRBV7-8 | CASSLTSGSVTGELFF